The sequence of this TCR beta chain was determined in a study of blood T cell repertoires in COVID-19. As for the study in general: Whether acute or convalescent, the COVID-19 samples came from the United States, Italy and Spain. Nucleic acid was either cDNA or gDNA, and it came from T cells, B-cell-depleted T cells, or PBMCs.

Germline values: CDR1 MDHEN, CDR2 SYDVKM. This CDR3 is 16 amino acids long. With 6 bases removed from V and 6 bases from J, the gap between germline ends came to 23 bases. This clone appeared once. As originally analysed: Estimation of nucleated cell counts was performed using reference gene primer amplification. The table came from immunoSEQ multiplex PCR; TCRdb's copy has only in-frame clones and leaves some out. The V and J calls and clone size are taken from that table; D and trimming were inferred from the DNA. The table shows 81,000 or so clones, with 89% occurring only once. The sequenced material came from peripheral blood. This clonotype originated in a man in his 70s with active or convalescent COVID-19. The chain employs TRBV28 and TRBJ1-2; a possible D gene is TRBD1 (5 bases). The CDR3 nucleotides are TGTGCCAGCAGCCCTGGGGGGACTCCCCTAATAAATGGCTACACCTTC. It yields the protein CASSPGGTPLINGYTF.